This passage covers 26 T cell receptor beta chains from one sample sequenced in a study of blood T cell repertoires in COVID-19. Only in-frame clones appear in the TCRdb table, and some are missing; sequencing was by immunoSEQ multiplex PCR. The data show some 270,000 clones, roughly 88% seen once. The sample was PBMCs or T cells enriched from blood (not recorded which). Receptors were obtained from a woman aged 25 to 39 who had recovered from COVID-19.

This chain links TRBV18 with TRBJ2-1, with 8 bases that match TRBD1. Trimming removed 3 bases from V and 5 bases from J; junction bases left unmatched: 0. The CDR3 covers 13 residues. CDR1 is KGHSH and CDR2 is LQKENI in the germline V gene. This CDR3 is CASSPDRDNEQFF. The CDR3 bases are TGTGCCAGCTCACCGGACAGGGACAATGAGCAGTTCTTC. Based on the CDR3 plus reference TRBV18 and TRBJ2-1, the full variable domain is NAGVMQNPRHLVRRRGQEARLRCSPMKGHSHVYWYRQLPEEGLKFMVYLQKENIIDESGMPKERFSAEFPKEGPSILRIQQVVRGDSAAYFCASSPDRDNEQFFGPGTRLTVL.

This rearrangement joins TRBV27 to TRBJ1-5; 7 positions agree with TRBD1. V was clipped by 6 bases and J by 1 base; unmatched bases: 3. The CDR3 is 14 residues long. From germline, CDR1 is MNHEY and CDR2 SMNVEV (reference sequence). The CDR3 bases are TGTGCCAGCAGCGCACAGGGGAGCAATCAGCCCCAGCATTTT. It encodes CASSAQGSNQPQHF.

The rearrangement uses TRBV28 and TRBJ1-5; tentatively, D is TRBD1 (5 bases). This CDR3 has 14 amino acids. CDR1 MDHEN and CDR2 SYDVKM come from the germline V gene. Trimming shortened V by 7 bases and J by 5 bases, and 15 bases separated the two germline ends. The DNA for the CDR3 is TGTGCCAGCATCGCCATGGGCAGGGATCAGCCCCAGCATTTT. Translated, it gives CASIAMGRDQPQHF.

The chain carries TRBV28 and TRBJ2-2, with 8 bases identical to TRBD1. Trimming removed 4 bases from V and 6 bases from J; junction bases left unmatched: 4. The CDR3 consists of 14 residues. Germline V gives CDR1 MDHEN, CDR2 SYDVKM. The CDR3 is CASSSGGAAGELFF. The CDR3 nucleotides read TGTGCCAGCAGTTCAGGGGGCGCGGCCGGGGAGCTGTTTTTT.

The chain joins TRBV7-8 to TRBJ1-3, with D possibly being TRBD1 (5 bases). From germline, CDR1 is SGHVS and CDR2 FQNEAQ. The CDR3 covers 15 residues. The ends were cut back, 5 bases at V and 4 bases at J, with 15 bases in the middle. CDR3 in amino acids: CASSPAQGRGNTIYF. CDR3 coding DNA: TGTGCCAGCAGCCCCGCGCAGGGAAGAGGAAACACCATATATTTT.

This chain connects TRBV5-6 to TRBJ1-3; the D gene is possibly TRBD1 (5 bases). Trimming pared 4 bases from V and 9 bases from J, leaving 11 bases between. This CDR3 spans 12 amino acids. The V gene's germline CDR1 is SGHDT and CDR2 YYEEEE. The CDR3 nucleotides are TGTGCCAGCAGCACGGGGGGGAGCACCATATATTTT. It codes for CASSTGGSTIYF.

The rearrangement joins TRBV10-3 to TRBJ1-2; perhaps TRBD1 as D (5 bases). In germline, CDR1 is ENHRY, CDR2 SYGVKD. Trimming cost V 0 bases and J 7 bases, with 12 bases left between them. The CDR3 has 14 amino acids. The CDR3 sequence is CAISESGVGPGYTF. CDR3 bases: TGTGCCATCAGTGAGTCAGGGGTGGGGCCTGGCTACACCTTC.

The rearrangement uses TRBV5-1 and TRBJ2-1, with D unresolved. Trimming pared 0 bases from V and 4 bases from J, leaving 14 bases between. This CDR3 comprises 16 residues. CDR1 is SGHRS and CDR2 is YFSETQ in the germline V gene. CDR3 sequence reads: CASSLAAPPEYNEQFF. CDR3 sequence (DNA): TGCGCCAGCAGCTTGGCTGCGCCCCCGGAGTACAATGAGCAGTTCTTC.

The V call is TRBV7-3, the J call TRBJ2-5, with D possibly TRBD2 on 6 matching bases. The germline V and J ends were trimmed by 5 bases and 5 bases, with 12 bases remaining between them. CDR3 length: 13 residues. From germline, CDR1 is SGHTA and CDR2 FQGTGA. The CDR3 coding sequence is TGTGCCAGCAGCAGCGGTGGAGGGGAGACCCAGTACTTC. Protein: CASSSGGGETQYF. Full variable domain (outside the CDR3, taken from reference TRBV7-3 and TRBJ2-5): GAGVSQTPSNKVTEKGKYVELRCDPISGHTALYWYRQSLGQGPEFLIYFQGTGAADDSGLPNDRFFAVRPEGSVSTLKIQRTERGDSAVYLCASSSGGGETQYFGPGTRLLVL.

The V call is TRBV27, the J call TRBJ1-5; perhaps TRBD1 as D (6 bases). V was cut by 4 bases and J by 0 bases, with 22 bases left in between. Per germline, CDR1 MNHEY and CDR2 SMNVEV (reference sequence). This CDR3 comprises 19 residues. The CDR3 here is CASSSMMTGSAFSNQPQHF. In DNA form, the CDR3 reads TGTGCCAGCAGTTCGATGATGACAGGCAGTGCTTTTAGCAATCAGCCCCAGCATTTT.

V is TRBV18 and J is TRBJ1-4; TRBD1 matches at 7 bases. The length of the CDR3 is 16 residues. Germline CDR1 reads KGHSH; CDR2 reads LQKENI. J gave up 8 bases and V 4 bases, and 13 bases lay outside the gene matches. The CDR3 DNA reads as TGTGCCAGCTCACTTAACACCGGACAGGAGAGAGAAAAACTGTTTTTT. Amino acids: CASSLNTGQEREKLFF.

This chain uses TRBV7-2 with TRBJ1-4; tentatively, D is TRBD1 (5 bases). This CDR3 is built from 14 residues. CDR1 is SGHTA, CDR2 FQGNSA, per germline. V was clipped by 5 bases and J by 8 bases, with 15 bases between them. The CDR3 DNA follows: TGTGCCAGCAGCCCTCGACAGACGCAGGAAAAACTGTTTTTT. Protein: CASSPRQTQEKLFF.

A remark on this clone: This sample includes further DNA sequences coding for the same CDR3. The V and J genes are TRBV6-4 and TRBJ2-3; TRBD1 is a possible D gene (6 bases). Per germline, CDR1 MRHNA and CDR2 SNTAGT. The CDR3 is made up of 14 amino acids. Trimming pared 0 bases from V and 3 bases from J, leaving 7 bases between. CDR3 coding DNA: TGTGCCAGCAGTGACTCTCAGGGGACAGATACGCAGTATTTT. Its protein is CASSDSQGTDTQYF.

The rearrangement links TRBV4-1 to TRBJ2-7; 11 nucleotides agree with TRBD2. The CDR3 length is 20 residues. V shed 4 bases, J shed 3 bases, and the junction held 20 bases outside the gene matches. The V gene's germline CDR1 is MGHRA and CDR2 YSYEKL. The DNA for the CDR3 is TGCGCCAGCAGCCTCTATGCGACACGGACTAGCGGGCTCCCGCACTACGAGCAGTACTTC. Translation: CASSLYATRTSGLPHYEQYF.

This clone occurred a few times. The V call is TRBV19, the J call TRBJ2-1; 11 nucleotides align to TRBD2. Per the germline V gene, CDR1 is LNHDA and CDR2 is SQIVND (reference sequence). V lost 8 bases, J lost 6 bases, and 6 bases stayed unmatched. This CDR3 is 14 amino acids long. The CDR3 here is CASATSGRGNEQFF. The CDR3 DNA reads TGTGCCAGTGCAACTAGCGGGAGAGGCAATGAGCAGTTCTTC.

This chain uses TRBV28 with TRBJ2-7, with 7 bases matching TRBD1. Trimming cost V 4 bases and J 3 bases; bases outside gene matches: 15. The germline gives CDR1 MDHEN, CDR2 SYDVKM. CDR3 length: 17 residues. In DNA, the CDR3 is TGTGCCAGCAGTTCCCAGCGGACAGGCGGCCTCAACTACGAGCAGTACTTC. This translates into CASSSQRTGGLNYEQYF.

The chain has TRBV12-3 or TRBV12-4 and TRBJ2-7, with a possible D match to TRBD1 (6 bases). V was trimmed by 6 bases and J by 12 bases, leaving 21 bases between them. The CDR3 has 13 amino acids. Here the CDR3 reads CASSPYGGADVYF. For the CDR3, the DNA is TGTGCCAGCAGCCCGTATGGGGGCGCGGATGTGTACTTC.

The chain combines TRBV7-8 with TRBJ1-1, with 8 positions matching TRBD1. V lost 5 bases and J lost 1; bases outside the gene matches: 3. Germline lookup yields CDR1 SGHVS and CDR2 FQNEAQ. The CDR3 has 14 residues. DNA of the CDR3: TGTGCCAGCAGCCTTGGGACAGGGAACACTGAAGCTTTCTTT. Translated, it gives CASSLGTGNTEAFF.

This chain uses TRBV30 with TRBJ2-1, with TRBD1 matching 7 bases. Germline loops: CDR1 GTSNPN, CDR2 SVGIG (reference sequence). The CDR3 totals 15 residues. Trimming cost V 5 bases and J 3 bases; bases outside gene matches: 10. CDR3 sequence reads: CAWGHRGGRYNEQFF. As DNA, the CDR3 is TGTGCCTGGGGACACAGGGGTGGGCGCTACAATGAGCAGTTCTTC.

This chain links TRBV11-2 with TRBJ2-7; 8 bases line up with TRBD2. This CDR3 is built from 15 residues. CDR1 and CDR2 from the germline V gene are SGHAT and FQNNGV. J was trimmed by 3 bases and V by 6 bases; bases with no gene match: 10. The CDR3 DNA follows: TGTGCCAGCAGTTACAGCGGGGGCGACCTCTACGAGCAGTACTTC. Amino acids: CASSYSGGDLYEQYF. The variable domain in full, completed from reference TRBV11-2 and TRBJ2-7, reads EAGVAQSPRYKIIEKRQSVAFWCNPISGHATLYWYQQILGQGPKLLIQFQNNGVVDDSQLPKDRFSAERLKGVDSTLKIQPAKLEDSAVYLCASSYSGGDLYEQYFGPGTRLTVT.

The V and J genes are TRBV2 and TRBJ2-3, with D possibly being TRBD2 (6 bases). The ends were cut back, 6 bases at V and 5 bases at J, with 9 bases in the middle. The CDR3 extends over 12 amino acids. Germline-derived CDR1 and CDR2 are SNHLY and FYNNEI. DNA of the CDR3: TGTGCCAGCAGACGACTAGGAGATACGCAGTATTTT. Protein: CASRRLGDTQYF.

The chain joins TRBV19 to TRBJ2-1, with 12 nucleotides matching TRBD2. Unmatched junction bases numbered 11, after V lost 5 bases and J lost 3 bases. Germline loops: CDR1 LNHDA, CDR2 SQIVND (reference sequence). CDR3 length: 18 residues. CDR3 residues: CASSPGSASGRDYNEQFF. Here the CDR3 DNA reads TGTGCCAGTAGTCCAGGTTCGGCTAGCGGGAGGGACTACAATGAGCAGTTCTTC.

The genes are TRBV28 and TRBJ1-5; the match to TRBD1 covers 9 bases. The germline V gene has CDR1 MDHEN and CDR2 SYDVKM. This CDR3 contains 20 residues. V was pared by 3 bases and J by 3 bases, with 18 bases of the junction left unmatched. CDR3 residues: CASSFRIPGRDRENNQPQHF. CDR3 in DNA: TGTGCCAGCAGTTTTCGTATCCCCGGAAGGGACAGGGAAAACAATCAGCCCCAGCATTTT.

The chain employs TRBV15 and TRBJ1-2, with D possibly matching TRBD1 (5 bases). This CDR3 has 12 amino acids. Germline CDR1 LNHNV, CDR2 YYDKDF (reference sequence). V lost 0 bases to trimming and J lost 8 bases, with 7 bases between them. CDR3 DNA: TGTGCCACCAGCAGAGAAGGGGAAGGCTACACCTTC. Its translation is CATSREGEGYTF.

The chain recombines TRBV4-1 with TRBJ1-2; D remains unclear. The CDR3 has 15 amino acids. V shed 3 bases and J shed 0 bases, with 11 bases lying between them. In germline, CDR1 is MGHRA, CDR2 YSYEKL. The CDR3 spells CASSHRWATNYGYTF. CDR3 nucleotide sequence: TGCGCCAGCAGCCACCGGTGGGCCACTAACTATGGCTACACCTTC.

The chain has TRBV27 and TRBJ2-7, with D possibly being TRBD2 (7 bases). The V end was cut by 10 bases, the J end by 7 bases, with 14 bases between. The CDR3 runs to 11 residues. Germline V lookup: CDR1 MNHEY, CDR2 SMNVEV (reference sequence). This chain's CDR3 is CATRRGGEQYF. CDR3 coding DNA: TGTGCCACCCGAAGGGGGGGTGAGCAGTACTTC.